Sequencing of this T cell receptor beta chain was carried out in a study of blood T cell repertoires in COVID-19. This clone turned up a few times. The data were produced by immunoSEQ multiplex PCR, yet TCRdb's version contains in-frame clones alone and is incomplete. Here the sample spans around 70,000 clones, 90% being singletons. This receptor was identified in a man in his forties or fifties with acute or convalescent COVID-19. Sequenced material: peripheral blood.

The CDR3 reads CASSLEASRSTDTQYF. CDR3 DNA sequence: TGCGCCAGCAGCTTGGAGGCTAGCAGAAGCACAGATACGCAGTATTTT. The chain links TRBV5-1 to TRBJ2-3, with D maybe TRBD2 (5 bases). Per germline, CDR1 SGHRS and CDR2 YFSETQ. Trimming removed 0 bases at V and 0 bases at J, with 11 bases between. This CDR3 has 16 amino acids. Based on the CDR3 plus reference TRBV5-1 and TRBJ2-3, the full variable domain is KAGVTQTPRYLIKTRGQQVTLSCSPISGHRSVSWYQQTPGQGLQFLFEYFSETQRNKGNFPGRFSGRQFSNSRSEMNVSTLELGDSALYLCASSLEASRSTDTQYFGPGTRLTVL.